These 8 T cell receptor beta chains were sequenced from one sample in a study of T cell responses to AZD1222 COVID-19 vaccine. This table comes from immunoSEQ multiplex PCR, and its TCRdb copy is limited to in-frame clones, with some not included. The profile shows about 130,000 clones, more than 85% of them singletons. This material consisted of peripheral blood, taken on day 0 of AZD1222 vaccination. Source of these receptors: an adult in good health.

The V call is TRBV6-5, the J call TRBJ2-5; D gene ambiguous. This CDR3 region has 11 residues. Trimming removed 8 bases from V and 4 bases from J, with 8 bases in between. Per the germline V gene, CDR1 is MNHEY and CDR2 is SVGAGI. The CDR3 bases are TGTGCCAGCTGGAAGGGAGAGACCCAGTACTTC. Translation gives CASWKGETQYF.

The genes are TRBV2 and TRBJ2-1; the D gene could be TRBD1 or TRBD2 (5 bases each). The germline CDR1 and CDR2 sequences are SNHLY and FYNNEI. This CDR3 has 16 residues. Trimming took 5 bases from V and 2 from J, leaving 16 bases between them. DNA of the CDR3: TGTGCCAGCAGTTTAACCGGGACGGAGGCCTACAATGAGCAGTTCTTC. Translation: CASSLTGTEAYNEQFF.

The chain has TRBV19 and TRBJ1-1; D uncertain. The CDR3 is made up of 11 amino acids. V shed 3 bases and J shed 5 bases, with 4 bases lying between them. The V gene's germline CDR1 is LNHDA and CDR2 SQIVND (reference sequence). Here the CDR3 reads CASSMGTEAFF. CDR3 sequence (DNA): TGTGCCAGTAGTATGGGGACTGAAGCTTTCTTT.

The genes are TRBV28 and TRBJ2-7; D might be TRBD2 (5 bases). The CDR3 is 12 amino acids. Germline V gives CDR1 MDHEN, CDR2 SYDVKM. Trimming shortened V by 4 bases and J by 3 bases, and 7 bases separated the two germline ends. The CDR3: CASSSGDYEQYF. CDR3 DNA sequence: TGTGCCAGCAGTTCCGGGGACTACGAGCAGTACTTC.

The V call is TRBV29-1, the J call TRBJ2-1, with 7 positions matching TRBD2. The CDR3 contains 14 residues. The V gene end was trimmed by 2 bases and the J gene end by 4 bases; junction bases not matched to a gene: 5. The germline gives CDR1 SQVTM, CDR2 ANQGSEA. The CDR3 DNA reads TGCAGCGTTGAACCAGGCGGGGGATACAATGAGCAGTTCTTC. Encoded protein: CSVEPGGGYNEQFF.

This chain links TRBV3-1 (or the pseudogene TRBV3-2) with TRBJ1-2; TRBD1 aligns across 9 bases. Germline CDR1 reads LGHDT; CDR2 reads YNNKEL (reference sequence). With V trimmed by 0 bases and J by 7 bases, 6 bases remained unmatched. CDR3 length: 15 residues. The CDR3: CASSQEGDRAIGYTF. DNA for the CDR3: TGTGCCAGCAGCCAAGAAGGGGACAGGGCCATTGGCTACACCTTC.

This clone was recorded only once. This chain links TRBV10-3 with TRBJ2-7, with D hard to call. V lost 10 bases, J lost 0 bases, and 19 bases lay in between. Germline lookup yields CDR1 ENHRY and CDR2 SYGVKD. This CDR3 comprises 15 residues. CDR3 loop: CATTFMTSSSYEQYF. CDR3 coding DNA: TGTGCCACTACCTTTATGACAAGCAGCTCCTACGAGCAGTACTTC.

The V call is TRBV5-5, the J call TRBJ1-1; D not resolved. Looked up from germline, CDR1 is SGHKS and CDR2 is YYEKEE (reference sequence). Trimming took 5 bases from V and 1 from J, leaving 21 bases between them. The CDR3 extends over 17 amino acids. CDR3 region: CASSLPPSLNWNTEAFF. The CDR3 DNA reads as TGTGCCAGCAGTCTTCCTCCCTCTTTAAATTGGAACACTGAAGCTTTCTTT.